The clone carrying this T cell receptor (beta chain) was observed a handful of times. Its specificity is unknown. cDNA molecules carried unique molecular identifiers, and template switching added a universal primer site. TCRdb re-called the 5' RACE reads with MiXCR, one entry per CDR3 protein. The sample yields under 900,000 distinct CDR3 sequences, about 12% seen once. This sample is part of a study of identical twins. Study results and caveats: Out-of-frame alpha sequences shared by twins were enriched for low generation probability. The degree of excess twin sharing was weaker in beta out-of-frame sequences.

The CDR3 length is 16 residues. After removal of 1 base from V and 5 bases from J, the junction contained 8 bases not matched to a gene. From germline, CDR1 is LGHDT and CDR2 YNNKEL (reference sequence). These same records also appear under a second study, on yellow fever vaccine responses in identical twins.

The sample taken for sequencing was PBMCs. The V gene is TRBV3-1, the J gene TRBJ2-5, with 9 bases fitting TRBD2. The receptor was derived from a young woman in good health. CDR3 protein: CASSQGTSAGPETQYF. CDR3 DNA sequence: TGTGCCAGCAGCCAAGGGACTAGCGCGGGACCGGAGACCCAGTACTTC.